This T cell receptor beta chain is from a study of cytomegalovirus exposure and HLA in healthy donors. The sample holds one count of this clone. Its specificity is unknown. The CDR3 extends over 15 amino acids. The germline V and J ends were trimmed by 4 bases and 0 bases, with 13 bases remaining between them. Germline V gene lookup returns CDR1 SNHLY and CDR2 FYNNEI. Study observations and caveats: Fewer than 20,000 TCR beta sequences were associated with HLA alleles at 0.05 false discovery rate in a later analysis.

The PCR used 60 Vbeta and 13 Jbeta primers. TCRdb keeps only in-frame clones here, not all; method: immunoSEQ multiplex PCR. The data contain fewer than 130,000 clones, roughly 80% of them singletons. V is TRBV2 and J is TRBJ2-7; D ambiguous. The sequenced sample was PBMCs. The source of this sequence is a woman in her thirties in good health and CMV-seronegative. The DNA of the CDR3 is TGTGCCAGCAGTGCAAGGCTGGAGAGCTCCTACGAGCAGTACTTC. Its translation is CASSARLESSYEQYF.